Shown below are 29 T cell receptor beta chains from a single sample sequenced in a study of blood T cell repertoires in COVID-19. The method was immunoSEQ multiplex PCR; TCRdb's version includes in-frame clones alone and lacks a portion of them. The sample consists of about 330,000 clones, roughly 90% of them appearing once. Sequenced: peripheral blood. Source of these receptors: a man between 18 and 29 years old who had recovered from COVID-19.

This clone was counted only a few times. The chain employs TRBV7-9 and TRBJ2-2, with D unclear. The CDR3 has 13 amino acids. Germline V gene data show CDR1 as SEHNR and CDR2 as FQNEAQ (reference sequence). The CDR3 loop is CARGYPNTGELFF. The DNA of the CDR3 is TGTGCTAGAGGCTATCCAAACACCGGGGAGCTGTTTTTT.

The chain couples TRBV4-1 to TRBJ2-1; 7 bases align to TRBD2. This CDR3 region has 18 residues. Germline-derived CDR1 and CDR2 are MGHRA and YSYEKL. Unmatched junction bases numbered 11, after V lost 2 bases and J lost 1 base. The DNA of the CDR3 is TGCGCCAGCAGCCAAAGAGGGACCCCGGGGGGTTCCTACAATGAGCAGTTCTTC. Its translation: CASSQRGTPGGSYNEQFF.

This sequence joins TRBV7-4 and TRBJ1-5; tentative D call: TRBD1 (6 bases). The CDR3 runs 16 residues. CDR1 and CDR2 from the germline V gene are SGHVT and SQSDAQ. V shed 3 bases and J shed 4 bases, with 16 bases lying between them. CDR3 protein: CASSLFGTLQNQPQHF. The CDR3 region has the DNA TGTGCCAGCAGCTTGTTCGGGACACTCCAGAATCAGCCCCAGCATTTT.

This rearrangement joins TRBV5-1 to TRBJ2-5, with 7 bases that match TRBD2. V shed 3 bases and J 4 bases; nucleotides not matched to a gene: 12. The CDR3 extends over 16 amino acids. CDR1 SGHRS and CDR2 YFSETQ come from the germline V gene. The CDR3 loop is CASSSAERGEGETQYF. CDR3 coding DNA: TGCGCCAGCAGCTCCGCGGAGAGAGGGGAGGGAGAGACCCAGTACTTC.

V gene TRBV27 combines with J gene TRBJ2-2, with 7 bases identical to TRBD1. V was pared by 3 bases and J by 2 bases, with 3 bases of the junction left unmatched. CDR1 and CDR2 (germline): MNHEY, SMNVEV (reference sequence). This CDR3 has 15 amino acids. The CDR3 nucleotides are TGTGCCAGCAGTTTTACAGGGGCCAACACCGGGGAGCTGTTTTTT. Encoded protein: CASSFTGANTGELFF.

The DNA for the CDR3 is TGTGCCAGCAGCCAGATCAGGGGATCCTACAATGAGCAGTTCTTC. Its translation: CASSQIRGSYNEQFF. The rearrangement links TRBV3-1 (or the pseudogene TRBV3-2) to TRBJ2-1, with a possible D match to TRBD1 (6 bases). This CDR3 spans 15 amino acids. V shed 3 bases and J shed 1 base, with 10 bases lying between them. Germline V gene lookup returns CDR1 LGHDT and CDR2 YNNKEL (reference sequence).

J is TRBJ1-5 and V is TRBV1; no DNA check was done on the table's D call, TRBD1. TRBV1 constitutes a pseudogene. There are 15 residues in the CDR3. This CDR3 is CTRFLIPGPNQPQHF. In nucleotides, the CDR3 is TGCACCAGATTCTTGATTCCAGGTCCCAATCAGCCCCAGCATTTT.

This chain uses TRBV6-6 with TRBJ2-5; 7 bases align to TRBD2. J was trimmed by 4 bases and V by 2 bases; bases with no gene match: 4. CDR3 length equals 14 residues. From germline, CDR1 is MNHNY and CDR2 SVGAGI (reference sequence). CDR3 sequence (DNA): TGTGCCAGCAGTTACAGGACTAGTTCAGAGACCCAGTACTTC. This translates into CASSYRTSSETQYF.

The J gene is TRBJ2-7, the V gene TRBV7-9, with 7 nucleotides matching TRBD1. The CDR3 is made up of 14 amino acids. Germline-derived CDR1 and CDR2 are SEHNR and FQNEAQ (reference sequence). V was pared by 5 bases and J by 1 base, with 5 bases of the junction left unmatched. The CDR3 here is CASSPKQGSYEQYF. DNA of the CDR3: TGTGCCAGCAGCCCTAAACAGGGGTCCTACGAGCAGTACTTC.

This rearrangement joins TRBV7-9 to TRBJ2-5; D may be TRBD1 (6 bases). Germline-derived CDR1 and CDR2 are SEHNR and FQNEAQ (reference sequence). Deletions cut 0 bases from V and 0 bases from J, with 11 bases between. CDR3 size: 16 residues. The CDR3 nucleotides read TGTGCCAGCAGCTTAGCGCGGCAGGGGAACCAAGAGACCCAGTACTTC. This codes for CASSLARQGNQETQYF.

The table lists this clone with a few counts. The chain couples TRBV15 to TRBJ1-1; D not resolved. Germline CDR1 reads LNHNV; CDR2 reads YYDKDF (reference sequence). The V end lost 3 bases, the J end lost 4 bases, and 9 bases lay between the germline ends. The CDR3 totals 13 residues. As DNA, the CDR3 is TGTGCCACCAGCAGCTACCTAGCCACTGAAGCTTTCTTT. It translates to CATSSYLATEAFF. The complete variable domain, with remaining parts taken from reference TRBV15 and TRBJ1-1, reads DAMVIQNPRYQVTQFGKPVTLSCSQTLNHNVMYWYQQKSSQAPKLLFHYYDKDFNNEADTPDNFQSRRPNTSFCFLDIRSPGLGDTAMYLCATSSYLATEAFFGQGTRLTVV.

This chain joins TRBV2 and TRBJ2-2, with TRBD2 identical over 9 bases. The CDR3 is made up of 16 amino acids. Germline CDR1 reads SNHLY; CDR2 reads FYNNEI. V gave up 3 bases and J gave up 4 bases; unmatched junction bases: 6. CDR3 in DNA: TGTGCCAGCAGTGACCCTAGCGGGATTCGCACCGGGGAGCTGTTTTTT. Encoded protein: CASSDPSGIRTGELFF.

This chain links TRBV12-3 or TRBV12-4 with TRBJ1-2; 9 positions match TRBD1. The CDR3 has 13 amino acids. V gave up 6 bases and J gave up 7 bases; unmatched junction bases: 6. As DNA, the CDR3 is TGTGCCAGCAGGGACAGGGGAGCAGCTGGCTACACCTTC. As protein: CASRDRGAAGYTF.

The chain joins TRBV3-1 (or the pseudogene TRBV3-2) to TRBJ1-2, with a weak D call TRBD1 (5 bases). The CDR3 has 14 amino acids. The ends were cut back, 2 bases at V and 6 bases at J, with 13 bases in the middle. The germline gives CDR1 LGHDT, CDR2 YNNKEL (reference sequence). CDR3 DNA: TGTGCCAGCAGCCAATCCGGCGGGGGTGATGGCTACACCTTC. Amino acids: CASSQSGGGDGYTF.

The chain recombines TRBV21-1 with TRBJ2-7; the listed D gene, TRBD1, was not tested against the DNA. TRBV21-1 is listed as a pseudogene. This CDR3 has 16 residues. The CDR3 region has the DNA TGTGCCAGCAGCAAAGCCGAGACAGGGATAAACTACGAGCAGTACTTC. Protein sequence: CASSKAETGINYEQYF.

The CDR3, as DNA: TGTGCCAGCAGTTTCCGGAGGCAAGGGGGAACGGAGACCCAGTACTTC. Residues: CASSFRRQGGTETQYF. V usage is TRBV7-2 and J usage is TRBJ2-5, with D perhaps matching TRBD1 (6 bases). This CDR3 has 16 residues. Germline CDR1 is SGHTA and CDR2 is FQGNSA. Trimming pared 6 bases from V and 5 bases from J, leaving 22 bases between.

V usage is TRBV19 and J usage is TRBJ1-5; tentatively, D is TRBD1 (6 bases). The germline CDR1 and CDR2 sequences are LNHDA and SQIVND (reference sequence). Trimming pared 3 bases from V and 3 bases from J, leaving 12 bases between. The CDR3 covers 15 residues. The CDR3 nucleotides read TGTGCCAGTAGTATGACAGGCCTGACCAATCAGCCCCAGCATTTT. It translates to CASSMTGLTNQPQHF. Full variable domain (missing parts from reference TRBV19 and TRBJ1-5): DGGITQSPKYLFRKEGQNVTLSCEQNLNHDAMYWYRQDPGQGLRLIYYSQIVNDFQKGDIAEGYSVSREKKESFPLTVTSAQKNPTAFYLCASSMTGLTNQPQHFGDGTRLSIL.

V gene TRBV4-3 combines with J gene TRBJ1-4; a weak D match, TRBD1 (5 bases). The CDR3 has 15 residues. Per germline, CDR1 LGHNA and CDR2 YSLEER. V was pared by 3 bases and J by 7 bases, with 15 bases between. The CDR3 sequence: CASSHDIGGVEKLFF. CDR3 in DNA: TGCGCCAGCAGCCACGATATTGGAGGGGTTGAAAAACTGTTTTTT.

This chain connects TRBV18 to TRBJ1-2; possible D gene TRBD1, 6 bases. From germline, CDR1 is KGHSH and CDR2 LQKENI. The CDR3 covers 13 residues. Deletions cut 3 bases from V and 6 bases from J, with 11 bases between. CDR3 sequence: CASSPDGQNGYTF. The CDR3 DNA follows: TGTGCCAGCTCACCGGACGGACAGAATGGCTACACCTTC.

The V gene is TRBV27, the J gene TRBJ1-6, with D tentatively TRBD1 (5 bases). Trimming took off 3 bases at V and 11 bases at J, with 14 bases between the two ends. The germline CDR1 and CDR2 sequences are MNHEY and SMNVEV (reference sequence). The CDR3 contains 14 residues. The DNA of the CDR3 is TGTGCCAGCAGTTTTCGGCAGGGTTCGACACCCCTCCACTTT. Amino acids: CASSFRQGSTPLHF.

The CDR3 DNA follows: TGTGCCAGCAGCCGACGTCTACCCCGGGACGAGCAGTACTTC. Encoded protein: CASSRRLPRDEQYF. The chain links TRBV21-1 to TRBJ2-7; TRBD2 was called by the table and not checked on the DNA. TRBV21-1 counts as a pseudogene. The CDR3 totals 14 residues.

CDR3 protein: CASSLVSISHSPRFF. CDR3 sequence (DNA): TGTGCCAGCAGCTTAGTATCGATATCGCACTCCCCGCGGTTCTTC. The chain carries TRBV7-2 and TRBJ2-1; D gene uncertain. From germline, CDR1 is SGHTA and CDR2 FQGNSA. This CDR3 comprises 15 residues. Trimming took off 1 base at V and 15 bases at J, with 22 bases between the two ends. The complete variable domain, with remaining parts taken from reference TRBV7-2 and TRBJ2-1, reads GAGVSQSPSNKVTEKGKDVELRCDPISGHTALYWYRQSLGQGLEFLIYFQGNSAPDKSGLPSDRFSAERTGGSVSTLTIQRTQQEDSAVYLCASSLVSISHSPRFFGPGTRLTVL.

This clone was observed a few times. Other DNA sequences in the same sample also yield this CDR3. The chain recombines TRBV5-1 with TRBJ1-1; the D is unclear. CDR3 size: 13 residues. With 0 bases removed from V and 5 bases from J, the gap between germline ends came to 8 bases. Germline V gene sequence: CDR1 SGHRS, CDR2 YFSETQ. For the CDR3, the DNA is TGCGCCAGCAGCTTGGAGCCGGGAACTGAAGCTTTCTTT. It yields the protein CASSLEPGTEAFF.

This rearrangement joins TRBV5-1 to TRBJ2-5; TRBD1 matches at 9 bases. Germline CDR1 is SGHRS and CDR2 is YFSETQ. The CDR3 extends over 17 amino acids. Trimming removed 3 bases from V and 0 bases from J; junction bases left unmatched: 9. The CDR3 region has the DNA TGCGCCAGCAGCTATCGTCCCGGGACAGGGAACCAAGAGACCCAGTACTTC. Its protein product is CASSYRPGTGNQETQYF. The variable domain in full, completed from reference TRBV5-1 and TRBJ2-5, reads KAGVTQTPRYLIKTRGQQVTLSCSPISGHRSVSWYQQTPGQGLQFLFEYFSETQRNKGNFPGRFSGRQFSNSRSEMNVSTLELGDSALYLCASSYRPGTGNQETQYFGPGTRLLVL.

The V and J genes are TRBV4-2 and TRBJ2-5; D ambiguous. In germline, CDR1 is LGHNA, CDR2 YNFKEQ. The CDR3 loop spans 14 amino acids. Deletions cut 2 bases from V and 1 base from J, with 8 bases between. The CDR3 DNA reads TGTGCCAGCAGCCAACTTAGCTCCCAAGAGACCCAGTACTTC. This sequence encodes CASSQLSSQETQYF.

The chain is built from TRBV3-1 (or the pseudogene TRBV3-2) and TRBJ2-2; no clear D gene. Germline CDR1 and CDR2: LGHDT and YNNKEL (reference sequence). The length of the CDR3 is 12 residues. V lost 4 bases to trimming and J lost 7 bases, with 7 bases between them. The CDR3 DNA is TGTGCCAGCAGCCGAATCGGCGGGGAGCTGTTTTTT. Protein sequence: CASSRIGGELFF.

CDR3 coding DNA: TGTGCCAGCAGCCAAGAGCTGTCGGCTAGCGATACCTACGAGCAGTACTTC. It is translated as CASSQELSASDTYEQYF. The chain combines TRBV3-1 (or the pseudogene TRBV3-2) with TRBJ2-7, with TRBD2 as a possible D gene (6 bases). Per germline, CDR1 LGHDT and CDR2 YNNKEL (reference sequence). The germline V and J ends were trimmed by 0 bases and 2 bases, with 17 bases remaining between them. This CDR3 is 17 amino acids long.

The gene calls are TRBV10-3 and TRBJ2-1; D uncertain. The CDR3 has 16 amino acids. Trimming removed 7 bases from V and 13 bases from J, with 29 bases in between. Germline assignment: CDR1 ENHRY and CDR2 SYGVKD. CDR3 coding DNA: TGTGCCATCACCCCCGAAGGCCCACCCGAGGTTCGTCGCCAGTTCTTC. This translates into CAITPEGPPEVRRQFF.

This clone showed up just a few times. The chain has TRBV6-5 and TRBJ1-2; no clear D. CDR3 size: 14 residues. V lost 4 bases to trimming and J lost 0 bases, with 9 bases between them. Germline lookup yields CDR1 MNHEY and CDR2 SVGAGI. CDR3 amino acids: CASSSPRANYGYTF. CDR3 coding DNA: TGTGCCAGCAGTTCCCCCCGGGCTAACTATGGCTACACCTTC.